One and the same sample provided the 24 T cell receptor beta chains below, sequenced in a study of control samples from healthy donors and cancer patients. Measured with immunoSEQ multiplex PCR; TCRdb has only the in-frame clones, and not every one. The data show roughly 100,000 clones, roughly nine tenths seen once. Sequenced material: blood. The source is a woman aged 50 to 60 in good health.

This chain joins TRBV7-9 and TRBJ1-4, with D uncertain. V lost 5 bases to trimming and J lost 8 bases, with 15 bases between them. Looked up from germline, CDR1 is SEHNR and CDR2 is FQNEAQ (reference sequence). There are 14 residues in the CDR3. In nucleotides, the CDR3 is TGTGCCAGCAGCCCGGGTAGGCGAGGCGAAAAACTGTTTTTT. Its protein is CASSPGRRGEKLFF.

This chain connects TRBV9 to TRBJ1-2; D is perhaps TRBD1 (6 bases). The germline V and J ends were trimmed by 0 bases and 4 bases, with 13 bases remaining between them. The CDR3 loop spans 15 amino acids. Germline V lookup: CDR1 SGDLS, CDR2 YYNGEE. CDR3 residues: CASSVGSQGPYGYTF. As DNA, the CDR3 is TGTGCCAGCAGCGTAGGATCCCAGGGGCCCTATGGCTACACCTTC.

This clone has a handful of counts. This sequence joins TRBV4-1 and TRBJ2-5; tentative D call: TRBD2 (7 bases). The CDR3 is made up of 15 amino acids. Per the germline V gene, CDR1 is MGHRA and CDR2 is YSYEKL. The germline V and J ends were trimmed by 0 bases and 7 bases, with 15 bases remaining between them. The CDR3 here is CASSQDPARGGTQYF. The CDR3 DNA reads TGCGCCAGCAGCCAAGATCCAGCGAGGGGGGGGACCCAGTACTTC.

CDR3 coding DNA: TGTGCCAGCAGCTTGAGTACGGGACGCGTGTTCTTC. Its translation is CASSLSTGRVFF. The chain uses TRBV5-4 and TRBJ2-1, with D perhaps assigned TRBD1 or TRBD2 (5 bases each). Germline V gene sequence: CDR1 SGHNT, CDR2 YYREEE (reference sequence). The CDR3 is 12 amino acids. Trimming shortened V by 1 base and J by 15 bases, and 14 bases separated the two germline ends.

The V and J genes are TRBV6-5 and TRBJ1-1; D possibly corresponds to TRBD1 (5 bases). V was trimmed by 0 bases and J by 7 bases, leaving 12 bases between them. Looked up from germline, CDR1 is MNHEY and CDR2 is SVGAGI. There are 14 residues in the CDR3. This chain's CDR3 is CASSYSTTVSEAFF. CDR3 DNA: TGTGCCAGCAGTTACTCGACGACAGTGAGTGAAGCTTTCTTT.

This chain uses TRBV19 with TRBJ1-1, with 7 bases lining up with TRBD1. The V gene's germline CDR1 is LNHDA and CDR2 SQIVND (reference sequence). The J segment lost 4 bases and the V segment lost 4 bases, leaving 6 bases of the junction unmatched. This CDR3 is 14 amino acids long. The CDR3 region is CASSTNAGGTEAFF. CDR3 nucleotides: TGTGCCAGTAGTACAAATGCAGGGGGCACTGAAGCTTTCTTT. Combining the CDR3 with reference TRBV19 and TRBJ1-1 gives the whole variable domain DGGITQSPKYLFRKEGQNVTLSCEQNLNHDAMYWYRQDPGQGLRLIYYSQIVNDFQKGDIAEGYSVSREKKESFPLTVTSAQKNPTAFYLCASSTNAGGTEAFFGQGTRLTVV.

V is TRBV4-2 and J is TRBJ1-1, with D unclear. CDR3 length equals 10 residues. The germline gives CDR1 LGHNA, CDR2 YNFKEQ. Trimming pared 5 bases from V and 11 bases from J, leaving 9 bases between. The CDR3 nucleotides are TGTGCCAGCAGCTTCCCACGCGCTTTCTTT. This codes for CASSFPRAFF.

The chain employs TRBV29-1 and TRBJ1-2, with 8 bases lining up with TRBD1. V was clipped by 2 bases and J by 4 bases; unmatched bases: 3. Germline V gene sequence: CDR1 SQVTM, CDR2 ANQGSEA. This CDR3 contains 13 residues. CDR3 DNA: TGCAGCGTTGAAACAGGGGGGAGCTATGGCTACACCTTC. Translating gives CSVETGGSYGYTF.

This sequence joins TRBV27 and TRBJ2-6; a possible D gene is TRBD2 (6 bases). V dropped 0 bases and J dropped 2 bases, with 11 bases sitting between them. Germline V CDR1 and CDR2: MNHEY, SMNVEV (reference sequence). The CDR3 consists of 17 residues. CDR3 in DNA: TGTGCCAGCAGTTTATCGACCGGGAGAACTGGGGCCAACGTCCTGACTTTC. Protein sequence: CASSLSTGRTGANVLTF.

J is TRBJ1-1 and V is TRBV29-1; 7 bases line up with TRBD1. Germline V gene lookup returns CDR1 SQVTM and CDR2 ANQGSEA. Losses at the gene ends were 4 bases for V and 0 bases for J; bases not matched to a gene: 8. CDR3 length: 15 residues. CDR3 protein: CSVARPGQLNTEAFF. CDR3 sequence (DNA): TGCAGCGTTGCCCGACCGGGACAGTTGAACACTGAAGCTTTCTTT.

The chain recombines TRBV18 with TRBJ2-7; 8 bases are shared with TRBD1. Germline V gene sequence: CDR1 KGHSH, CDR2 LQKENI. J lost 5 bases, V lost 4 bases, and 7 bases had no gene match. The CDR3 is 14 residues long. The CDR3 protein is CASSLRTGINEQYF. The CDR3 DNA follows: TGTGCCAGCTCACTTCGGACAGGGATTAACGAGCAGTACTTC.

DNA of the CDR3: TGTGCCAGCAGTTTGCCAGGAAAAAACTCTGGAAACACCATATATTTT. Translation gives CASSLPGKNSGNTIYF. The J gene is TRBJ1-3, the V gene TRBV28; D is undetermined. The CDR3 covers 16 residues. From germline, CDR1 is MDHEN and CDR2 SYDVKM. V was cut by 3 bases and J by 0 bases, with 12 bases left in between.

CDR3 in DNA: TGTGCCAGCAGTTTGAGGGAAAATCAGCCCCAGCATTTT. Residues: CASSLRENQPQHF. The chain employs TRBV6-6 and TRBJ1-5; D is uncertain. This CDR3 contains 13 residues. The germline CDR1 and CDR2 sequences are MNHNY and SVGAGI (reference sequence). V was clipped by 4 bases and J by 4 bases, with 8 bases between them.

The V call is TRBV18, the J call TRBJ1-2, with 7 nucleotides matching TRBD1. J lost 3 bases, V lost 3 bases, and 10 bases had no gene match. This CDR3 is built from 16 residues. Germline V gives CDR1 KGHSH, CDR2 LQKENI. The CDR3 DNA sequence: TGTGCCAGCTCACCGTTCCATCAGGGGGGTGACTATGGCTACACCTTC. It specifies CASSPFHQGGDYGYTF.

CDR3 bases: TGTGCCAGCAGCCAAGCTGCCAGGGCGGCCTATGGCTACACCTTC. It is translated as CASSQAARAAYGYTF. V is TRBV3-1 (or the pseudogene TRBV3-2) and J is TRBJ1-2, with D possibly being TRBD1 (5 bases). V lost 1 base and J 4 bases, leaving 13 bases between the germline ends. Germline V gene data show CDR1 as LGHDT and CDR2 as YNNKEL (reference sequence). The length of the CDR3 is 15 residues.

J is TRBJ1-3 and V is TRBV13; D unclear. There are 14 residues in the CDR3. The germline V and J ends were trimmed by 5 bases and 1 base, with 9 bases remaining between them. CDR1 is PRHDT, CDR2 FYEKMQ, per germline (reference sequence). CDR3 nucleotide sequence: TGTGCCAGCAGCCCCGACTCGTCTGGAAACACCATATATTTT. Amino acid sequence: CASSPDSSGNTIYF.

This clone was seen a single time. J is TRBJ1-5 and V is TRBV28; D is uncertain. Per germline, CDR1 MDHEN and CDR2 SYDVKM. The CDR3 sequence is 12 residues long. The V and J ends lost 3 bases and 13 bases respectively, with 13 bases between them. In DNA, the CDR3 is TGTGCCAGCAGTTTCTCGCTTGAGGGTCAGCATTTT. Protein sequence: CASSFSLEGQHF.

This chain uses TRBV14 with TRBJ2-1, with 14 bases fitting TRBD2. CDR3 length: 16 amino acids. V was clipped by 3 bases and J by 9 bases; unmatched bases: 7. Germline values: CDR1 SGHDN, CDR2 FVKESK. For the CDR3, the DNA is TGTGCCAGCAGCCATGGGGGACTAGCGGGAGTGAGTGAGCAGTTCTTC. Translation: CASSHGGLAGVSEQFF.

This sequence joins TRBV6-5 and TRBJ1-4; D ambiguous. V was shortened by 0 bases and J by 3 bases, with 8 bases between the two germline ends. The CDR3 sequence is 15 residues long. The germline gives CDR1 MNHEY, CDR2 SVGAGI. The CDR3 DNA is TGTGCCAGCAGTTACTCGAAGGTGGCTAATGAAAAACTGTTTTTT. This sequence encodes CASSYSKVANEKLFF.

The V gene is TRBV5-1, the J gene TRBJ1-3, with a possible D match to TRBD1 (5 bases). CDR3 size: 15 residues. Germline V gives CDR1 SGHRS, CDR2 YFSETQ. The V end was cut by 3 bases, the J end by 0 bases, with 10 bases between. CDR3 sequence reads: CASSSQGDSGNTIYF. In DNA, the CDR3 is TGCGCCAGCAGCTCGCAGGGCGACTCTGGAAACACCATATATTTT.

This clone showed up just a few times. J is TRBJ2-5 and V is TRBV27, with D possibly TRBD2 on 6 matching bases. Trimming took off 2 bases at V and 6 bases at J, with 13 bases between the two ends. This CDR3 is built from 14 residues. Germline loops: CDR1 MNHEY, CDR2 SMNVEV (reference sequence). CDR3 DNA: TGTGCCAGCAGTTTAAATGGGGGGATCAAGACCCAGTACTTC. Translating it yields CASSLNGGIKTQYF.

The chain has TRBV28 and TRBJ1-1; TRBD1 agrees at 9 bases. The CDR3 is made up of 16 amino acids. Germline V CDR1 and CDR2: MDHEN, SYDVKM. Trimming cost V 5 bases and J 4 bases; bases outside gene matches: 11. CDR3 residues: CASSQGGTGRGTEAFF. DNA of the CDR3: TGTGCCAGCAGTCAGGGCGGGACAGGGAGGGGCACTGAAGCTTTCTTT.

The chain is built from TRBV19 and TRBJ1-6; D not certain. Between the trimmed V and J ends, which lost 5 bases and 7 bases, there was a span of 15 bases. Germline CDR1 and CDR2: LNHDA and SQIVND (reference sequence). This CDR3 has 15 residues. The CDR3 DNA sequence: TGTGCCAGTAGTCTTGGGTCACTCGGGAATTCACCCCTCCACTTT. Translation: CASSLGSLGNSPLHF.

The V gene is TRBV13, the J gene TRBJ2-3; 12 positions match TRBD2. The CDR3 runs 16 residues. Unmatched junction bases numbered 4, after V lost 5 bases and J lost 1 base. Per the germline V gene, CDR1 is PRHDT and CDR2 is FYEKMQ (reference sequence). The CDR3 bases are TGTGCCAGCAGCAAGAGACTAGCGGGGGGCACAGATACGCAGTATTTT. Translated, it gives CASSKRLAGGTDTQYF.